The rows below give T cell receptor beta chains drawn from one sample of a study of cytomegalovirus exposure and HLA in healthy donors. The assay was immunoSEQ multiplex PCR, and TCRdb's table has in-frame clones only and misses some. The sample has 90,000 to 150,000 clones, 55% to 65% seen once. What was sequenced was PBMCs. These receptors all come from a man aged 35-49 years in good health and CMV-seropositive. Each CDR3 is given with its conserved first and last residue. The D gene is left open where the match is weak. The size field is filled for only some rows; it gives once, few, many or a size class.

size	V	length	J	D	DNA	CDR3
-	TRBV9	14	TRBJ2-1	-	TGTGCCAGCAGCCCCCAAGTTTCTAGGAATGAGCAGTTCTTC	CASSPQVSRNEQFF
-	TRBV28	14	TRBJ1-2	-	TGTGCCAGCAGTTTGGGGAGAGATAACTATGGCTACACCTTC	CASSLGRDNYGYTF
-	TRBV10-3	14	TRBJ1-6	-	TGTGCCATCAGTTCGACAGGAGATAATTCACCCCTCCACTTT	CAISSTGDNSPLHF
-	TRBV5-6	15	TRBJ1-3	TRBD1	TGTGCCAGCAGCTTGCTGGACAGGGAGTTCTCCACCATATATTTT	CASSLLDREFSTIYF
-	TRBV27	16	TRBJ2-5	TRBD1	TGTGCCAGCAGCTCTCATTCGGGACAGGGGGGAGAGACCCAGTACTTC	CASSSHSGQGGETQYF
-	TRBV6-1	15	TRBJ2-1	TRBD2	TGTGCCAGCAGTGAATCTTTAGCGGGCCCGTCTGAGCAGTTCTTC	CASSESLAGPSEQFF
-	TRBV5-8	16	TRBJ2-3	TRBD2	TGTGCCAGCAGCTTGCCCCCAGCGGGGGGCCTCTCAATGCAGTATTTT	CASSLPPAGGLSMQYF
-	TRBV7-2	16	TRBJ1-3	-	TGTGCCAGCAGCTTAGTTTTAACAGGGAGTGGAAACACCATATATTTT	CASSLVLTGSGNTIYF
few	TRBV5-1	13	TRBJ2-5	TRBD1	TGCGCCAGCAGTGGACAGGAGAAAGAGACCCAGTACTTC	CASSGQEKETQYF
-	TRBV5-4	13	TRBJ2-1	TRBD1	TGTGCCAGCAGCCCGGGACAGGACAATGAGCAGTTCTTC	CASSPGQDNEQFF
-	TRBV7-2	14	TRBJ1-4	-	TGTGCCAGCAGCCCTCCGGGGATTAATGAAAAACTGTTTTTT	CASSPPGINEKLFF
-	TRBV25-1	16	TRBJ2-2	-	TGTGCCAGCAGTGCCCGGGTCACGGTCGGATCCGGGGAGCTGTTTTTT	CASSARVTVGSGELFF
-	TRBV2	12	TRBJ1-2	-	TGTGCCAGCAGTGCCGAGGGCTATGGCTACACCTTC	CASSAEGYGYTF
few	TRBV12-5	13	TRBJ2-7	TRBD2	TGTGCTAGTGGTGTTGCGGCGGGGGGCGAGCAGTACTTC	CASGVAAGGEQYF
few	TRBV27	12	TRBJ2-1	-	TGTGCCAGCAGTTTAAGAGGAGATGAGCAGTTCTTC	CASSLRGDEQFF
few	TRBV19	14	TRBJ1-5	-	TGTGCCAGTAGTATAGGCGGACACGATCAGCCCCAGCATTTT	CASSIGGHDQPQHF
-	TRBV27	15	TRBJ1-1	-	TGTGCCAGCAGTTTATTGTGGACACGGAACACTGAAGCTTTCTTT	CASSLLWTRNTEAFF
few	TRBV7-9	15	TRBJ2-1	TRBD1	TGTGCCAGCAGCTTGGGGACAGGGGTTTTCAATGAGCAGTTCTTC	CASSLGTGVFNEQFF
-	TRBV6-6	15	TRBJ2-5	-	TGTGCCAGCAGTTACCCGGGACTGGGGCATGAGACCCAGTACTTC	CASSYPGLGHETQYF
-	TRBV28	14	TRBJ2-7	TRBD1	TGTGCCAGCAGCTCAGGGGGTCCTTTCTACGAGCAGTACTTC	CASSSGGPFYEQYF
-	TRBV7-9	14	TRBJ1-2	-	TGTGCCAGCAGCTTAGAAATTTGGGCAAGGGGCTACACCTTC	CASSLEIWARGYTF
-	TRBV5-1	15	TRBJ1-5	-	TGCGCCAGCAGCTTGGCAGGGGTGAGCAATCAGCCCCAGCATTTT	CASSLAGVSNQPQHF
-	TRBV2	14	TRBJ1-2	-	TGTGCCAGCAGTGAACAGGGAACTAACTATGGCTACACCTTC	CASSEQGTNYGYTF
-	TRBV6-1	13	TRBJ1-2	-	TGTGCCAGCAGTGTCAGCAGGGACTATGGCTACACCTTC	CASSVSRDYGYTF
-	TRBV29-1	16	TRBJ2-5	TRBD1	TGCAGCGTCCCCCCTCCGGGACAGGGGGCTCTTGAGACCCAGTACTTC	CSVPPPGQGALETQYF
-	TRBV13	16	TRBJ2-1	TRBD2	TGTGCCAGCAGCTACAGGACTAGCGGGACAAACAATGAGCAGTTCTTC	CASSYRTSGTNNEQFF
-	TRBV2	15	TRBJ1-1	-	TGTGCCAGCCCAAATCCGGGACAAATGAACACTGAAGCTTTCTTT	CASPNPGQMNTEAFF
-	TRBV7-9	15	TRBJ1-2	TRBD1	TGTGCCAGCAGCTATATTCAGGGGGCAAACTATGGCTACACCTTC	CASSYIQGANYGYTF
few	TRBV6-6	11	TRBJ1-1	-	TGTGCCAGCAATACATACACTGAAGCTTTCTTT	CASNTYTEAFF
-	TRBV5-6	15	TRBJ2-7	TRBD1	TGTGCCAGCAGTAAAATAGGACAGGGCGGCTACGAGCAGTACTTC	CASSKIGQGGYEQYF
-	TRBV28	16	TRBJ2-1	TRBD2	TGTGCCAGCAGTTTAATTTTCGGGACTAGCTACAATGAGCAGTTCTTC	CASSLIFGTSYNEQFF
few	TRBV6-6	12	TRBJ2-4	TRBD1	TGTGCCAGCAGTTCGGACAGGGGCATTCAGTACTTC	CASSSDRGIQYF
few	TRBV10-3	17	TRBJ2-2	TRBD1	TGTGCCATCAGCAGTACCCGGACAGGGACCCTCCCCGGGGAGCTGTTTTTT	CAISSTRTGTLPGELFF
few	TRBV19	13	TRBJ1-1	-	TGTGCCAGTAGCGGGGGGTTTGGCTCTGAAGCTTTCTTT	CASSGGFGSEAFF
few	TRBV7-2	12	TRBJ1-2	-	TGTGCCAGCAGCCCGACACCCTATGGCTACACCTTC	CASSPTPYGYTF
-	TRBV27	15	TRBJ1-5	-	TGTGCCAGCAGTGGCCCAGGCTATAGCAATCAGCCCCAGCATTTT	CASSGPGYSNQPQHF
-	TRBV6-5	15	TRBJ2-1	-	TGTGCCAGCAGTTACATTGCGGGGAACCTCAATGAGCAGTTCTTC	CASSYIAGNLNEQFF
once	TRBV5-1	13	TRBJ1-2	TRBD1	TGCGCCAGCAGTTTGGGACAGAGTAGTTCATACACCTTC	CASSLGQSSSYTF
once	TRBV6-6	15	TRBJ2-7	-	TGTGCCAGCACCTCACAGCACAAGCACTCCTACGAGCAGTACTTC	CASTSQHKHSYEQYF
-	TRBV7-3	13	TRBJ1-1	-	TGTGCCACCTCCGGGGGGCCGGGCACTGAAGCTTTCTTT	CATSGGPGTEAFF
-	TRBV11-2	14	TRBJ1-4	-	TGTGCCAGCAGCCCCGGTGCAACTAATGAAAAACTGTTTTTT	CASSPGATNEKLFF
-	TRBV25-1	15	TRBJ2-5	-	TGTGCCAGCAGTGACTATCCCGGGGGAAGGGAGACCCAGTACTTC	CASSDYPGGRETQYF
few	TRBV19	15	TRBJ2-7	-	TGTGCCAGTAGTATAGTTCCAGGGAGGATGAACGAGCAGTACTTC	CASSIVPGRMNEQYF
-	TRBV5-6	16	TRBJ1-2	-	TGTGCCAGCAGCTTTTTTGCCGCACTGTCTAACTATGGCTACACCTTC	CASSFFAALSNYGYTF
-	TRBV5-4	15	TRBJ2-2	-	TGTGCCAGCAGCCGTGGGGCAGGGAACACCGGGGAGCTGTTTTTT	CASSRGAGNTGELFF
-	TRBV5-1	14	TRBJ2-5	-	TGCGCCAGCAGCTTGCAGGGGTGGGGAGAGACCCAGTACTTC	CASSLQGWGETQYF
-	TRBV28	17	TRBJ2-1	TRBD2	TGTGCCAGCAGTCCAGGACTAGCGGGATCGTTGGGTAATGAGCAGTTCTTC	CASSPGLAGSLGNEQFF
-	TRBV30	13	TRBJ2-7	TRBD2	TGTGCCTGGGAGGGACTAGCGGGCTACGAGCAGTACTTC	CAWEGLAGYEQYF
once	TRBV13	15	TRBJ1-2	-	TGTGCCAGCAGGTCAGCCCCTACAGGCGACTATGGCTACACCTTC	CASRSAPTGDYGYTF
-	TRBV5-1	15	TRBJ1-1	TRBD1	TGCGCCAGCAGTATGGCCCCAGGGGGTGAGACTGAAGCTTTCTTT	CASSMAPGGETEAFF